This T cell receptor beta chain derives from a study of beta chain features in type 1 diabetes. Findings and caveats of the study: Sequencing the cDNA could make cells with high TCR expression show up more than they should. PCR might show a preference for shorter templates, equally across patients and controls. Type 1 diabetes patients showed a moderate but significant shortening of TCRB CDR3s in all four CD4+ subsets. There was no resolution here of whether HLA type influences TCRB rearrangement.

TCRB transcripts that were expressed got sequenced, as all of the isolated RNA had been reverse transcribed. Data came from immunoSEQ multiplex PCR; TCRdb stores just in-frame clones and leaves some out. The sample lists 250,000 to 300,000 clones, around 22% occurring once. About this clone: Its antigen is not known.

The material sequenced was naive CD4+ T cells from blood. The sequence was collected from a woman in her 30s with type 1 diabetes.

CDR3 residues: CASSDRLASEQYF. CDR3 sequence (DNA): TGTGCCAGCAGTGATAGACTAGCGAGCGAGCAGTACTTC. The chain employs TRBV2 and TRBJ2-7, with 8 positions matching TRBD2. The CDR3 length is 13 residues. The germline V gene has CDR1 SNHLY and CDR2 FYNNEI. J was trimmed by 6 bases and V by 3 bases; bases with no gene match: 4.